These 26 T cell receptor beta chains share one sample of origin, sequenced in a study of T cell changes during pregnancy in multiple sclerosis. The assay was immunoSEQ multiplex PCR, and TCRdb's table has in-frame clones only and misses some. The sample includes about 41,000 clones, roughly nine tenths seen only once; the top ten take about 0.6%. Sequenced here: CD4+ T cells from peripheral blood mononuclear cells, sampled in the first trimester of pregnancy. Source of these receptors: a female donor with multiple sclerosis, enrolled in a pregnancy study.

The CDR3 DNA reads as TGTGCCAGCAGCTTAGCGATAGCAAACGAGCAGTACTTC. Its protein product is CASSLAIANEQYF. V usage is TRBV7-9 and J usage is TRBJ2-7; D remains unclear. The CDR3 has 13 amino acids. Trimming shortened V by 0 bases and J by 5 bases, and 8 bases separated the two germline ends. Germline CDR1 SEHNR, CDR2 FQNEAQ (reference sequence).

On this clone: One junction end does not reproduce the germline sequence, and a read error may be involved. This chain connects TRBV19 to TRBJ2-2, with a possible D match to TRBD1 (5 bases). The germline V gene has CDR1 LNHDA and CDR2 SQIVND (reference sequence). This CDR3 is built from 16 residues. The CDR3 DNA reads TGTGCCAGTATGAAGTTTGGGCAGGGAAACACCGGAGAGCTGTTTTTT. Translated, it gives CASMKFGQGNTGELFF.

This clone is a singleton in its sample. The rearrangement uses TRBV14 and TRBJ1-1, with 7 bases lining up with TRBD1. The CDR3 runs 15 residues. Per the germline V gene, CDR1 is SGHDN and CDR2 is FVKESK. The J segment lost 4 bases and the V segment lost 4 bases, leaving 9 bases of the junction unmatched. The CDR3 nucleotides read TGTGCCAGCAGCCGGAGAGGGGGCGTGGGCACTGAAGCTTTCTTT. Its protein product is CASSRRGGVGTEAFF.

This chain uses TRBV5-8 with TRBJ2-2; 14 nucleotides agree with TRBD2. CDR1 and CDR2 from the germline V gene are SGHTS and YDEGEE. Germline trimming cut 4 bases from V and 7 bases from J; bases unmatched to any gene: 6. CDR3 length equals 16 residues. For the CDR3, the DNA is TGTGCCAGCAGCAGGGGACTAGCGGGAGCTGGCGGGGAGCTGTTTTTT. Translation gives CASSRGLAGAGGELFF.

This clone was counted once. The chain is built from TRBV12-5 and TRBJ2-1; 7 bases match TRBD1. V dropped 1 base and J dropped 6; count of bases not matched to a gene: 6. CDR1 is LGHNT, CDR2 FRNRAP, per germline. This CDR3 is 15 amino acids long. The CDR3 is CASGLALGQSNEQFF. In DNA, the CDR3 is TGTGCTAGTGGTTTGGCATTGGGACAGTCCAATGAGCAGTTCTTC.

The chain couples TRBV7-3 to TRBJ2-7, with 7 positions matching TRBD2. Germline values: CDR1 SGHTA, CDR2 FQGTGA. V lost 2 bases, J lost 5 bases, and 6 bases stayed unmatched. This CDR3 spans 14 amino acids. This chain's CDR3 is CASSLEGGRNEQYF. The DNA for the CDR3 is TGTGCCAGCAGCTTAGAAGGCGGGAGAAACGAGCAGTACTTC.

The J gene is TRBJ1-1, the V gene TRBV27; weak D call: TRBD1 (5 bases). Trimming stripped 6 bases from V and 5 bases from J, with 19 bases between. Germline CDR1 is MNHEY and CDR2 is SMNVEV (reference sequence). CDR3 size: 15 residues. The CDR3 reads CASSFFEPGKTEAFF. The DNA for the CDR3 is TGTGCCAGCAGCTTCTTCGAACCAGGGAAAACTGAAGCTTTCTTT.

This chain links TRBV27 with TRBJ2-3, with D possibly TRBD2 on 5 matching bases. V shed 6 bases and J shed 4 bases, with 14 bases lying between them. CDR3 size: 14 residues. Germline V lookup: CDR1 MNHEY, CDR2 SMNVEV (reference sequence). The CDR3 DNA follows: TGTGCCAGCAGCCGGGGTAGGGCTGCAGATACGCAGTATTTT. Amino acids: CASSRGRAADTQYF.

The CDR3 DNA reads as TGTGCCATCAGGTCCCTTGCGGGAAGCTCCTACGAGCAGTACTTC. Residues: CAIRSLAGSSYEQYF. The chain joins TRBV10-3 to TRBJ2-7, with D possibly TRBD2 on 6 matching bases. The CDR3 has 15 amino acids. With 6 bases removed from V and 0 bases from J, the gap between germline ends came to 15 bases. Germline V gives CDR1 ENHRY, CDR2 SYGVKD.

This chain uses TRBV7-9 with TRBJ2-3; D gene ambiguous. Trimming removed 2 bases at V and 2 bases at J, with 11 bases between. The CDR3 covers 15 residues. Germline V gene lookup returns CDR1 SEHNR and CDR2 FQNEAQ (reference sequence). CDR3 loop: CASSLKAGTTDTQYF. CDR3 nucleotides: TGTGCCAGCAGCTTAAAGGCAGGAACCACAGATACGCAGTATTTT.

V is TRBV9 and J is TRBJ1-2; TRBD1 matches at 7 bases. The CDR3 sequence is 15 residues long. V shed 4 bases and J 2 bases; nucleotides not matched to a gene: 8. The germline CDR1 and CDR2 sequences are SGDLS and YYNGEE. The CDR3 DNA sequence: TGTGCCAGCAGCACTCGGACAGGAGGAAACTATGGCTACACCTTC. It specifies CASSTRTGGNYGYTF.

This clone was seen only once. The chain employs TRBV11-2 and TRBJ1-4; D is uncertain. The V end was cut by 2 bases, the J end by 7 bases, with 17 bases between. The CDR3 is made up of 16 amino acids. Germline CDR1 reads SGHAT; CDR2 reads FQNNGV. The CDR3 sequence: CASSLIPGARGEKLFF. The CDR3 DNA follows: TGTGCCAGCAGCTTAATTCCGGGAGCACGAGGTGAAAAACTGTTTTTT.

The chain uses TRBV4-3 and TRBJ1-5; the D is unclear. Germline loops: CDR1 LGHNA, CDR2 YSLEER. This CDR3 comprises 15 residues. V lost 0 bases, J lost 1 base, and 7 bases lay in between. The chain's CDR3 is CASSQDFGSNQPQHF. Written as DNA, the CDR3 is TGCGCCAGCAGCCAAGATTTTGGCAGCAATCAGCCCCAGCATTTT.

The V and J genes are TRBV2 and TRBJ1-1; D call uncertain. The CDR3 runs to 13 residues. V lost 4 bases and J 0 bases, leaving 6 bases between the germline ends. Germline loops: CDR1 SNHLY, CDR2 FYNNEI. This CDR3 is CASSGEMNTEAFF. The DNA for the CDR3 is TGTGCCAGCAGTGGAGAGATGAACACTGAAGCTTTCTTT.

This chain links TRBV29-1 with TRBJ2-7, with a weak D call TRBD2 (6 bases). CDR1 and CDR2 from the germline V gene are SQVTM and ANQGSEA. This CDR3 has 12 amino acids. The V and J ends lost 3 bases and 3 bases respectively, with 9 bases between them. The CDR3 reads CSVEGRSYEQYF. The CDR3 nucleotides are TGCAGCGTTGAGGGGAGGAGCTACGAGCAGTACTTC.

V and J are TRBV6-1 and TRBJ2-5; TRBD2 matches 7 bases. V was pared by 9 bases and J by 3 bases, with 13 bases of the junction left unmatched. CDR3 length equals 15 residues. Germline values: CDR1 MNHNS, CDR2 SASEGT. The CDR3 is CARRRAGTTKETQYF. The CDR3 coding sequence is TGTGCCAGACGACGTGCGGGGACTACAAAAGAGACCCAGTACTTC.

The chain is built from TRBV27 and TRBJ1-1; 8 bases map to TRBD1. The ends lost 2 bases at V and 5 bases at J; junction bases unmatched: 13. The CDR3 runs to 17 residues. Per germline, CDR1 MNHEY and CDR2 SMNVEV (reference sequence). The CDR3 nucleotides are TGTGCCAGCAGTTTAGTAGGCGTCAGGGGGCGAGGTACTGAAGCTTTCTTT. This sequence encodes CASSLVGVRGRGTEAFF.

The chain combines TRBV5-4 with TRBJ2-7, with a tentative D call TRBD2 (6 bases). Germline V lookup: CDR1 SGHNT, CDR2 YYREEE (reference sequence). Between the trimmed V and J ends, which lost 0 bases and 0 bases, there was a span of 10 bases. CDR3 size: 15 residues. The CDR3 coding sequence is TGTGCCAGCAGCTTGGACGGCGGGGCCTCCTACGAGCAGTACTTC. This translates into CASSLDGGASYEQYF. Drawing the rest from reference TRBV5-4 and TRBJ2-7, the complete variable domain is ETGVTQSPTHLIKTRGQQVTLRCSSQSGHNTVSWYQQALGQGPQFIFQYYREEENGRGNFPPRFSGLQFPNYSSELNVNALELDDSALYLCASSLDGGASYEQYFGPGTRLTVT.

This clone was detected once. The chain is built from TRBV29-1 and TRBJ1-1, with TRBD1 matching 7 bases. V lost 4 bases, J lost 11 bases, and 10 bases stayed unmatched. Germline V gene sequence: CDR1 SQVTM, CDR2 ANQGSEA. This CDR3 comprises 12 residues. CDR3 protein: CSVVTGEAGAFF. The DNA for the CDR3 is TGCAGCGTTGTAACAGGGGAGGCTGGGGCTTTCTTT.

The CDR3 reads CASSLEGQPQHF. The DNA for the CDR3 is TGTGCCAGCAGTTTAGAGGGTCAGCCCCAGCATTTT. This sequence joins TRBV28 and TRBJ1-5; the D is unclear. This CDR3 region has 12 residues. The V and J ends lost 2 bases and 6 bases respectively, with 5 bases between them. Per the germline V gene, CDR1 is MDHEN and CDR2 is SYDVKM. Full variable domain (rest looked up from reference TRBV28 and TRBJ1-5): DVKVTQSSRYLVKRTGEKVFLECVQDMDHENMFWYRQDPGLGLRLIYFSYDVKMKEKGDIPEGYSVSREKKERFSLILESASTNQTSMYLCASSLEGQPQHFGDGTRLSIL.

This chain links TRBV19 with TRBJ2-7; 9 bases are shared with TRBD1. V lost 5 bases to trimming and J lost 3 bases; unmatched junction nucleotides: 2. The CDR3 has 13 residues. Per the germline V gene, CDR1 is LNHDA and CDR2 is SQIVND (reference sequence). CDR3 sequence (DNA): TGTGCCAGTAGTGCGGACAGGGGCTACGAGCAGTACTTC. Its translation is CASSADRGYEQYF.

This clone turned up a few times. V usage is TRBV27 and J usage is TRBJ2-1, with D possibly TRBD1 on 6 matching bases. Trimming pared 5 bases from V and 0 bases from J, leaving 20 bases between. This CDR3 comprises 18 residues. Germline V gene data show CDR1 as MNHEY and CDR2 as SMNVEV (reference sequence). CDR3 DNA sequence: TGTGCCAGCAGTCTGACAGGAGGACTGAGCGGCTCCTACAATGAGCAGTTCTTC. It codes for CASSLTGGLSGSYNEQFF.

V is TRBV7-3 and J is TRBJ1-1; the match to TRBD1 covers 10 bases. Germline loops: CDR1 SGHTA, CDR2 FQGTGA. CDR3 length: 14 amino acids. Germline trimming cut 3 bases from V and 4 bases from J; bases unmatched to any gene: 2. The CDR3 sequence: CASSLGQGSTEAFF. CDR3 sequence (DNA): TGTGCCAGCAGCTTGGGACAGGGGTCCACTGAAGCTTTCTTT. The full variable domain, completed using reference TRBV7-3 and TRBJ1-1, is GAGVSQTPSNKVTEKGKYVELRCDPISGHTALYWYRQSLGQGPEFLIYFQGTGAADDSGLPNDRFFAVRPEGSVSTLKIQRTERGDSAVYLCASSLGQGSTEAFFGQGTRLTVV.

The rearrangement links TRBV10-3 to TRBJ1-5, with D perhaps matching TRBD1 (5 bases). CDR3 length: 15 amino acids. V was clipped by 3 bases and J by 2 bases, with 11 bases between them. CDR1 is ENHRY, CDR2 SYGVKD, per germline. The DNA of the CDR3 is TGTGCCATCAGTGATGGACCGGGGGGCAATCAGCCCCAGCATTTT. This encodes CAISDGPGGNQPQHF.

The chain has TRBV7-3 and TRBJ2-1; TRBD2 might be the D (6 bases). The CDR3 consists of 15 residues. Deletions cut 0 bases from V and 2 bases from J, with 8 bases between. CDR1 SGHTA and CDR2 FQGTGA come from the germline V gene. The CDR3 sequence: CASSLTGGTYNEQFF. In DNA, the CDR3 is TGTGCCAGCAGCTTAACCGGGGGAACCTACAATGAGCAGTTCTTC.

The chain employs TRBV7-6 and TRBJ1-3; no clear D gene. CDR3 length: 15 residues. The V and J ends lost 2 bases and 0 bases respectively, with 8 bases between them. CDR1 is SGHVS, CDR2 FNYEAQ, per germline. CDR3 nucleotides: TGTGCCAGCAGCTTATCGGGAGTCTCTGGAAACACCATATATTTT. Translated: CASSLSGVSGNTIYF. The variable domain in full, with the rest retrieved from reference TRBV7-6 and TRBJ1-3, is GAGVSQSPRYKVTKRGQDVALRCDPISGHVSLYWYRQALGQGPEFLTYFNYEAQQDKSGLPNDRFSAERPEGSISTLTIQRTEQRDSAMYRCASSLSGVSGNTIYFGEGSWLTVV.